This record concerns one T cell receptor (beta chain) sequence. Its antigen remains unidentified. The V end lost 4 bases, the J end lost 4 bases, and 10 bases lay between the germline ends. The germline gives CDR1 SQVTM, CDR2 ANQGSEA. The CDR3 loop spans 12 amino acids. The sample is drawn from a study of CD8+ T cells in alopecia areata. Study observations and caveats: Association of baseline CD8+ expansion with response is uncertain owing to one nonresponder.

Extracted RNA was reverse transcribed into cDNA, the sequencing template. The assay was immunoSEQ multiplex PCR, and TCRdb's table has in-frame clones only and misses some. The repertoire includes under 350,000 clones, 58% of them detected once, and 1.8% sits in the top ten. Treatment in this sample: oral pan-JAK inhibitor, 5-10 mg twice daily. The sequences come from CD4+ T cells sorted from blood, collected at week 24, from a patient treated with tofacitinib. The chain employs TRBV29-1 and TRBJ1-1, with D uncertain. The receptor was derived from a human donor with alopecia areata. The CDR3: CSVGARSTEAFF. As DNA, the CDR3 is TGCAGCGTTGGGGCCCGGAGCACTGAAGCTTTCTTT.